A selection of T cell receptor beta chains follows, all from one sample in a study of blood T cell repertoires in COVID-19. TCRdb's table, derived via immunoSEQ multiplex PCR, lists solely in-frame clones and lacks some. The table lists about 150,000 clones, 80% to 85% of them singletons. The sequencing input was PBMCs or T cells enriched from blood (not recorded which). All receptors derive from a man aged 65-85 years who had been exposed to COVID-19. Both conserved end residues are part of each CDR3. D genes are given only for firm matches. The size field is filled for only some rows; it gives once, few, many or a size class.

v_call	j_call	clone_size	d_call	cdr3_nt	cdr3_aa
TRBV6-5	TRBJ2-3	few	NA	TGTGCCAGCAGCCTCCGGGAGTTCGGAGATACGCAGTATTTT	CASSLREFGDTQYF
TRBV2	TRBJ1-5	NA	NA	TGTGCCAGCAGTGTAGGGGGTAGCCATCAGCCCCAGCATTTT	CASSVGGSHQPQHF
TRBV5-1	TRBJ2-1	NA	NA	TGCGCCAGCAGCTTGAACGGCGGATCGTACAATGAGCAGTTCTTC	CASSLNGGSYNEQFF
TRBV19	TRBJ1-4	NA	TRBD1	TGTGCCAGTAGTCTCGGGACAGGGCGGTTGATGGTCGAAAAACTGTTTTTT	CASSLGTGRLMVEKLFF
TRBV9	TRBJ1-2	NA	NA	TGTGCCAGCAGCGCCGTAAGCGGCTACACCTTC	CASSAVSGYTF
TRBV6-5	TRBJ1-4	NA	NA	TGTGCCAGCAGTTACGGCGGGGGATCAACTAATGAAAAACTGTTTTTT	CASSYGGGSTNEKLFF
TRBV5-4	TRBJ2-1	NA	NA	TGTGCCAGCAGCTTGTTACTGGATGAGCAGTTCTTC	CASSLLLDEQFF
TRBV5-8	TRBJ1-5	NA	NA	TGTGCCAGCAGCTTGGACAGGGATCACCGGCAGCCCCAGCATTTT	CASSLDRDHRQPQHF
TRBV7-2	TRBJ2-1	once	TRBD1	TGTGCCAGCAGCACCCGACAGGGGTTCTCCTACAATGAGCAGTTCTTC	CASSTRQGFSYNEQFF
TRBV19	TRBJ1-5	NA	NA	TGTGCCAGTAGGATGAGGCGGAATCAGCCCCAGCATTTT	CASRMRRNQPQHF
TRBV4-3	TRBJ2-7	NA	TRBD2	TGCGCCAGCAGCCAAGTCCGTGCGGGGGCCTACGAGCAGTACTTC	CASSQVRAGAYEQYF
TRBV7-9	TRBJ1-2	NA	NA	TGTGCCAGCAGCCCCCCGACTTATGGCTACACCTTC	CASSPPTYGYTF
TRBV20-1	TRBJ2-1	NA	NA	TGCAGTGCTAGTTCCCTCAGCTCCTACAATGAGCAGTTCTTC	CSASSLSSYNEQFF
TRBV28	TRBJ2-7	few	TRBD2	TGTGCCAGCTTACTAGCGGGAGGTGAGCAGTACTTC	CASLLAGGEQYF
TRBV21-1	TRBJ1-5	NA	NA	TGTGCCAGCAGCCCCCGACAGGGCCACCAGCCCCAGCATTTT	CASSPRQGHQPQHF
TRBV5-1	TRBJ2-2	NA	TRBD1	TGCGCCAGCAGCGTGACAGGGGATAGGACCGGGGAGCTGTTTTTT	CASSVTGDRTGELFF
TRBV28	TRBJ2-7	NA	NA	TGTGCCAGCAGTTTGGGCTTAGGTCAGGCGGGGAAGTACTTC	CASSLGLGQAGKYF
TRBV27	TRBJ1-5	NA	NA	TGTGCCAGCAGGACCAAGACAGTGTTCGGAAATCAGCCCCAGCATTTT	CASRTKTVFGNQPQHF
TRBV7-9	TRBJ1-3	NA	TRBD1	TGTGCCAGCAGCCCAAGGAGGGGGCCGAGCTCTGGAAACACCATATATTTT	CASSPRRGPSSGNTIYF
TRBV19	TRBJ1-5	NA	TRBD1	TGTGCCAGTAGTACCATCGGACAGGGCACCAATCAGCCCCAGCATTTT	CASSTIGQGTNQPQHF
TRBV18	TRBJ1-1	NA	TRBD1	TGTGCCACACAAACCCAGGGGGCTGGGACTGAAGCTTTCTTT	CATQTQGAGTEAFF
TRBV3-1/TRBV3-2	TRBJ2-1	few	TRBD1	TGTGCCAGCAGCCAATGGGACAGTGCATTCCAGTTCTTC	CASSQWDSAFQFF
TRBV11-2	TRBJ2-6	NA	NA	TGTGCCAGCAGCCCGAGCTCTGGGGCCAACGTCCTGACTTTC	CASSPSSGANVLTF
TRBV5-6	TRBJ2-7	NA	NA	TGTGCCAGCAGCTTGGAACACTACGAGCAGTACTTC	CASSLEHYEQYF
TRBV6-5	TRBJ2-1	NA	NA	TGTGCCAGCAGTCGCTCCGGCGTTCTAGACAATGAGCAGTTCTTC	CASSRSGVLDNEQFF
TRBV12-5	TRBJ2-1	NA	NA	TGTGCTAGTGGTTTGGTACGAGCTGAATTCTCCTACAATGAGCAGTTCTTC	CASGLVRAEFSYNEQFF
TRBV10-3	TRBJ2-1	NA	NA	TGTGCCATCAGTAGCGGTACCGTACAACAAGAGCAGTTCTTC	CAISSGTVQQEQFF
TRBV29-1	TRBJ1-1	NA	NA	TGCAGCGTTGATGGGCAGGGGAACACTGAAGCTTTCTTT	CSVDGQGNTEAFF
TRBV27	TRBJ2-1	NA	NA	TGTGCCAGCGACCCCCAACAGGGTTCTGAGCAGTTCTTC	CASDPQQGSEQFF
TRBV6-2/TRBV6-3	TRBJ2-1	NA	TRBD2	TGTGCCAGCAGTCCGCCTGCGGGAGGCTCCTACAATGAGCAGTTCTTC	CASSPPAGGSYNEQFF
TRBV24-1	TRBJ2-1	NA	TRBD1	TGTGCCACCAGTGATTTGTATGAAGAGCAGGGGGCGATGGATGAGCAGTTCTTC	CATSDLYEEQGAMDEQFF
TRBV21-1	TRBJ1-1	NA	NA	TGTGCCAGCAGCAAAGGGGTCAGGGCACATCTCGGGACTGAAGCTTTCTTT	CASSKGVRAHLGTEAFF
TRBV28	TRBJ2-2	NA	TRBD1	TGTGCCAGCAGTTTATACGGGACAGGGGTAACCGGGGAGCTGTTTTTT	CASSLYGTGVTGELFF
TRBV4-3	TRBJ1-2	NA	NA	TGCGCCAGCAGCCCACAAGGAGCAAAGGGGCTCTATGGCTACACCTTC	CASSPQGAKGLYGYTF
TRBV5-4	TRBJ1-1	NA	TRBD1	TGTGCCAGCAGCCCGACAGGGTTAAACACTGAAGCTTTCTTT	CASSPTGLNTEAFF
TRBV10-3	TRBJ1-2	NA	NA	TGTGCCATCAGTGAGTCCGAGGGGGACCATGGCTACACCTTC	CAISESEGDHGYTF
TRBV19	TRBJ2-3	NA	TRBD2	TGTGCCAGTATGGCTTTTGCCTATAGCGGGGATACGCAGTATTTT	CASMAFAYSGDTQYF
TRBV19	TRBJ2-1	NA	TRBD2	TGTGCCAGTGCTTCTAGCGGGGGCCGCAGCTCCTACAATGAGCAGTTCTTC	CASASSGGRSSYNEQFF
TRBV10-3	TRBJ1-6	NA	NA	TGTGCCATCAGTGAGTCGGGGCAGAACGCTAATTCACCCCTCCACTTT	CAISESGQNANSPLHF
TRBV6-5	TRBJ2-3	NA	TRBD2	TGTGCCAGCAGAGCAGCGGGACTAAGCACAGATACGCAGTATTTT	CASRAAGLSTDTQYF
TRBV11-2	TRBJ1-2	NA	NA	TGTGCCAGCAGCTCTCAGGGAGGCGGCTACACCTTC	CASSSQGGGYTF